The rows below give T cell receptor beta chains drawn from one sample of a study of control samples from healthy donors and cancer patients. The assay was immunoSEQ multiplex PCR, and TCRdb's table has in-frame clones only and misses some. The sample contains more than 50,000 clones, 85% of which appear only once. Specimen: blood. The receptors were gathered from a middle-aged man in good health. The CDR3 runs from the conserved cysteine through the conserved F or W. D genes are given only for firm matches.

>TRBV6-2/TRBV6-3|TRBD2|TRBJ2-7
CASSYFPGLAASYEQYF
>TRBV6-1|-|TRBJ2-3
CASSENRQRITDTQYF
>TRBV5-4|TRBD2|TRBJ2-7
CASSIPGLGRYEQYF
>TRBV11-2|-|TRBJ1-6
CASSRRVSSNNSPLHF
>TRBV18|TRBD1|TRBJ1-1
CASSPGTVYTEAFF
>TRBV18|-|TRBJ1-1
CASSPPVGRKTEAFF
>TRBV7-8|TRBD2|TRBJ2-5
CASSPRLAGGRTQETQYF
>TRBV7-2|-|TRBJ2-2
CASSRDTGELFF
>TRBV6-6|TRBD2|TRBJ2-3
CASTPGLAGDRDTQYF
>TRBV29-1|-|TRBJ1-2
CSVEVGEYGYTF
>TRBV11-3|-|TRBJ1-2
CASSLEGNYGYTF
>TRBV19|-|TRBJ1-4
CASSIGGGPGGEKLFF
>TRBV7-2|-|TRBJ2-7
CASRSEGGSYEQYF
>TRBV15|-|TRBJ1-4
CATSGRRSTLNEKLFF
>TRBV6-1|TRBD2|TRBJ2-1
CASSELAGGYNEQFF
>TRBV28|-|TRBJ1-2
CASISGGGAYGYTF
>TRBV7-6|TRBD2|TRBJ2-7
CASSLGGRGISYEQYF
>TRBV30|-|TRBJ1-1
CAWSVRGDTEAFF
>TRBV6-6|-|TRBJ1-6
CASTVGGGSYNSPLHF
>TRBV9|TRBD2|TRBJ2-5
CASSVGLAGGPGETQYF
>TRBV7-9|-|TRBJ1-1
CASSLVGGRSTEAFF
>TRBV7-2|-|TRBJ1-3
CASSLGGAGTPGNTIYF
>TRBV5-6|-|TRBJ1-2
CASSPRRTIYGYTF
>TRBV11-1|-|TRBJ1-1
CASSFNLNTEAFF
>TRBV19|-|TRBJ2-3
CASRVEGTDTQYF
>TRBV6-5|TRBD1|TRBJ1-3
CASSYRTGEGNTIYF
>TRBV21-1|-|TRBJ2-5
CASSIGTNQETQYF
>TRBV7-9|TRBD2|TRBJ2-1
CASRRMTSGGPNEQFF
>TRBV24-1|TRBD1|TRBJ2-1
CATSVHRGTEQFF
>TRBV27|TRBD1|TRBJ1-1
CASNKDRGQSNTEAFF
>TRBV5-5|-|TRBJ1-2
CASRNTLVGYGYTF
>TRBV6-5|-|TRBJ2-1
CAVHRVGVYNEQFF
>TRBV29-1|-|TRBJ2-1
CSVDGDSPYNEQFF